Each of the 15 T cell receptor beta chains below was sequenced from the same sample in a study of tumor and adjacent non-tumor tissue in lung cancer. A modified ARM-PCR protocol with three rounds of nested PCR amplified TCRbeta. TCRdb reanalysed the multiplex PCR reads using MiXCR and keeps one entry per CDR3 protein. The sample contains fewer than 85,000 distinct CDR3 sequences, approximately 79% of which appear only once. This sample's RNA came from whole unsorted tissue. Sample: lung tumor tissue. These receptors came from a woman aged 50 to 65 with non-small cell lung cancer.

Comment on this clonotype: Lacking the conserved final phenylalanine or tryptophan, this CDR3 likely reflects a read error. The chain recombines TRBV12-3 or TRBV12-4 with TRBJ2-7; unclear D gene. The CDR3 has 14 residues. Trimming removed 7 bases at V and 2 bases at J, with 15 bases between. The CDR3 DNA sequence: TGTGCCAGCACTTTGGGAAGTTACGCCTACGAGCAGTACATA. As protein: CASTLGSYAYEQYI.

In its sample, this clonotype was seen many times. The chain is built from TRBV6-2 or TRBV6-3 and TRBJ1-6; 9 bases agree with TRBD1. V gave up 6 bases and J gave up 7 bases; unmatched junction bases: 7. Germline CDR1 MNHEY, CDR2 SVGEGT. The CDR3 spans 15 residues. CDR3 sequence reads: CASRSQDRGNSPLHF. CDR3 coding DNA: TGTGCCAGCAGGAGCCAGGACAGGGGAAATTCACCCCTCCACTTT.

As regards this clonotype: A junction boundary mismatches the germline segment, possibly from a read error. V and J are TRBV4-1 and TRBJ2-5, with 10 bases that match TRBD1. Per the germline V gene, CDR1 is MGHRA and CDR2 is YSYEKL. CDR3 length: 13 residues. The CDR3 nucleotides are TGTGCCAGCGGACAGGGGGTTTCAGAGGCCCAGTACTTC. This sequence encodes CASGQGVSEAQYF.

Comments on this clonotype: As the CDR3 is not closed by the conserved phenylalanine or tryptophan, this likely results from a read error. The genes are TRBV11-2 and TRBJ2-7; D is ambiguous. Germline V gene data show CDR1 as SGHAT and CDR2 as FQNNGV. This CDR3 comprises 14 residues. The chain's CDR3 is CASSSPRIHYEQYS. As DNA, the CDR3 is TGTGCCAGCAGCTCCCCCCGGATACACTACGAACAGTACTCC.

With regard to this clonotype: The junction differs from germline at one of its ends, possibly a read error. V gene TRBV4-1 combines with J gene TRBJ2-7; TRBD2 might be the D (5 bases). The CDR3 is made up of 14 amino acids. CDR1 is MGHRA and CDR2 is YSYEKL in the germline V gene. CDR3 DNA sequence: TGTGCCAGCAGCCAAGTAGCCACTAGCTACGAGCAGTACTTC. Translated, it gives CASSQVATSYEQYF.

Points on this clonotype: This likely comes from a read error, as the CDR3 has no conserved phenylalanine or tryptophan at its end. The genes are TRBV29-1 and TRBJ1-2, with D hard to call. The germline gives CDR1 SQVTM, CDR2 ANQGSEA. The CDR3 totals 14 residues. CDR3 coding DNA: TGCAGCGTTGAAGTAGAAGGGATGGACTATGGGTACACCCTC. Translating gives CSVEVEGMDYGYTL.

Many counts were recorded for this clonotype. J is TRBJ2-7 and V is TRBV12-3 or TRBV12-4; D remains ambiguous. Trimming shortened V by 3 bases and J by 1 base, and 7 bases separated the two germline ends. The CDR3 runs 13 residues. CDR3 amino acids: CASSFMGSYEQYF. CDR3 nucleotide sequence: TGTGCCAGCAGTTTCATGGGTTCCTACGAGCAGTACTTC.

Comment on this clonotype: The CDR3 ends on some other residue instead of the conserved phenylalanine or tryptophan, so this is likely a read error. V and J are TRBV7-2 and TRBJ2-7, with TRBD2 as a possible D gene (5 bases). Germline V gene sequence: CDR1 SGHTA, CDR2 FQGNSA. Trimming left V 4 bases short and J 2 bases short, with 15 bases between. The CDR3 sequence is 15 residues long. CDR3 bases: TGTGCCAGCAGCTACTTAGCGAGAGGACCCTACGAGCAGTACTTG. Protein sequence: CASSYLARGPYEQYL.

In regard to this clonotype: The CDR3 does not end in the conserved phenylalanine or tryptophan, so this is likely a read error. The V and J genes are TRBV29-1 and TRBJ2-7, with D perhaps TRBD1 (6 bases). The CDR3 has 14 residues. Germline assignment: CDR1 SQVTM and CDR2 ANQGSEA. The CDR3 region is CSVAIRDKTYEQYS. CDR3 bases: TGTAGCGTTGCCATAAGGGACAAAACCTACGAGCAGTACTCC.

This clonotype showed up just a few times. A much larger clone lies one base from this, so it may be a read error. The CDR3 is CASILHRGRTFEEYF. The CDR3, as DNA: TGTGCCAGCATCCTCCACAGGGGAAGAACCTTCGAGGAGTACTTC. The chain carries TRBV28 and TRBJ2-7; 7 bases line up with TRBD1. The CDR3 extends over 15 amino acids. Looked up from germline, CDR1 is MDHEN and CDR2 is SYDVKM.

V gene TRBV20-1 combines with J gene TRBJ2-3; D possibly corresponds to TRBD2 (6 bases). Germline assignment: CDR1 DFQATT and CDR2 SNEGSKA (reference sequence). This CDR3 contains 15 residues. Trimming left V 8 bases short and J 0 bases short, with 18 bases between. CDR3 in amino acids: CSTRDSTFSTDTQYF. The CDR3 nucleotides read TGCAGTACCCGGGACTCAACCTTTAGCACAGATACGCAGTATTTT.

This clonotype came up a few times. The junction does not match germline at one end; this may be a read error. The chain carries TRBV28 and TRBJ2-5; D perhaps matches TRBD2 (5 bases). The CDR3 extends over 14 amino acids. The V gene's germline CDR1 is MDHEN and CDR2 SYDVKM. This CDR3 is CASVRRVPGETQCF. The DNA for the CDR3 is TGTGCCAGCGTCAGACGGGTTCCCGGGGAAACCCAGTGCTTC.

This clonotype occurred once. The chain combines TRBV5-1 with TRBJ2-5, with 12 bases fitting TRBD2. Per germline, CDR1 SGHRS and CDR2 YFSETQ. The CDR3 extends over 17 amino acids. Trimming took 0 bases from V and 3 from J; bases not matched to a gene: 6. The CDR3 DNA follows: TGCGCCAGCAGCTTGGGACTAGCGGGAGTTCCTAAAGAGACCCAGTACTTC. This translates into CASSLGLAGVPKETQYF.

This chain links TRBV6-2 or TRBV6-3 with TRBJ2-5; D unclear. The CDR3 loop spans 13 amino acids. V lost 6 bases and J lost 5, with 13 bases in between. Germline V CDR1 and CDR2: MNHEY, SVGEGT. CDR3 protein: CASRKRGLETQYF. The DNA for the CDR3 is TGTGCCAGCAGGAAGAGAGGTTTGGAGACCCAGTACTTC.

This clonotype came up many times. J is TRBJ2-3 and V is TRBV20-1, with D possibly called TRBD1 or TRBD2 (5 bases each). CDR1 is DFQATT and CDR2 is SNEGSKA in the germline V gene (reference sequence). The CDR3 is 15 residues long. Trimming stripped 6 bases from V and 0 bases from J, with 16 bases between. CDR3 nucleotides: TGCAGTGCCCGGGACCCAACCTTTAGCACAGATACGCAGTATTTT. Translation: CSARDPTFSTDTQYF.